The 25 T cell receptor beta chains below come from one sample, sequenced in a study of Graves' ophthalmopathy and Graves' hyperthyroidism. Scientists amplified the TCR beta CDR3 regions from RNA transcripts. HTBI-primed RT-PCR formed the first round, and a multiplex PCR formed the second. MiXCR, run by TCRdb on the multiplex PCR reads, gives a single entry per CDR3 protein. The profile shows about 220,000 distinct CDR3 sequences, 20% to 25% of them singletons. The sequenced sample consisted of peripheral blood. The origin of the receptors is a woman aged 50 to 65 with Graves' ophthalmopathy.

This clonotype was recorded many times. The rearrangement uses TRBV7-8 and TRBJ1-5, with a tentative D call TRBD1 (5 bases). The CDR3 sequence is 15 residues long. Germline values: CDR1 SGHVS, CDR2 FQNEAQ. Between the trimmed V and J ends, which lost 1 base and 6 bases, there was a span of 13 bases. The CDR3: CASSLDLWGRQPQHF. The CDR3 DNA follows: TGTGCCAGCAGCTTAGATCTTTGGGGACGTCAGCCCCAGCATTTT.

This clonotype showed up just a few times. The chain links TRBV6-5 to TRBJ1-1; D not certain. V was pared by 8 bases and J by 1 base, with 11 bases between. Germline CDR1 is MNHEY and CDR2 is SVGAGI. The CDR3 runs to 13 residues. In nucleotides, the CDR3 is TGTGCCAGCGGGTCCTCGAGGAACACTGAAGCTTTCTTT. It yields the protein CASGSSRNTEAFF.

A few counts support this clonotype. The CDR3 end shows no conserved phenylalanine or tryptophan, and so a read error is likely. V gene TRBV13 combines with J gene TRBJ2-7, with TRBD2 as a possible D gene (6 bases). This CDR3 is 14 amino acids long. With 3 bases removed from V and 5 bases from J, the gap between germline ends came to 14 bases. Germline CDR1 is PRHDT and CDR2 is FYEKMQ (reference sequence). The CDR3 nucleotides read TGTGCCAGCAGCTTTGCGACGGGAGAGGACGAGCAGTACCTC. Amino acid sequence: CASSFATGEDEQYL.

This clonotype was observed many times. The gene calls are TRBV12-5 and TRBJ2-6; D is perhaps TRBD1 (6 bases). The CDR3 contains 17 residues. V lost 3 bases, J lost 0 bases, and 12 bases lay in between. The V gene's germline CDR1 is LGHNT and CDR2 FRNRAP. The CDR3 DNA sequence: TGTGCTAGTGGTTTAGTGACAGGCGTCTCTGGGGCCAACGTCCTGACTTTC. The encoded protein is CASGLVTGVSGANVLTF.

This clonotype was counted a few times. The chain recombines TRBV19 with TRBJ1-5; D gene unclear. CDR3 length: 13 residues. The V and J ends lost 6 bases and 3 bases respectively, with 9 bases between them. Germline CDR1 LNHDA, CDR2 SQIVND (reference sequence). This chain's CDR3 is CASSQQINQPQHF. The DNA of the CDR3 is TGTGCCAGTAGCCAACAGATCAATCAGCCCCAGCATTTT.

This clonotype occurred many times. The DNA for the CDR3 is TGTGCCAGCTCACTGCCCGCAGGGGCATCTGGAAACACCATATATTTT. It yields the protein CASSLPAGASGNTIYF. The V and J genes are TRBV18 and TRBJ1-3, with D perhaps TRBD1 (6 bases). The CDR3 has 16 amino acids. Germline V gene lookup returns CDR1 KGHSH and CDR2 LQKENI. V was pared by 4 bases and J by 1 base, with 14 bases between.

The table lists this clonotype with many counts. The chain couples TRBV6-5 to TRBJ2-5; D perhaps matches TRBD1 (5 bases). This CDR3 has 17 residues. Germline-derived CDR1 and CDR2 are MNHEY and SVGAGI. V shed 2 bases and J shed 5 bases, with 21 bases lying between them. The CDR3 is CASSYVGFRGDGETQYF. The DNA for the CDR3 is TGTGCCAGCAGTTACGTGGGATTTAGGGGCGATGGGGAGACCCAGTACTTC.

This clonotype came up many times. The chain has TRBV20-1 and TRBJ2-5; 9 bases are a match to TRBD2. The V and J ends lost 3 bases and 4 bases, in that order; junction bases with no gene match: 3. Germline V lookup: CDR1 DFQATT, CDR2 SNEGSKA (reference sequence). The CDR3 loop spans 13 amino acids. In DNA form, the CDR3 reads TGCAGTGCTAGTGCAGCGGGAGGAGAGACCCAGTACTTC. Its protein is CSASAAGGETQYF.

This clonotype appeared many times. This chain uses TRBV20-1 with TRBJ2-7; TRBD2 might be the D (5 bases). Germline V CDR1 and CDR2: DFQATT, SNEGSKA (reference sequence). With 5 bases removed from V and 3 bases from J, the gap between germline ends came to 8 bases. The CDR3 is made up of 11 amino acids. CDR3 loop: CSASEGYEQYF. Written as DNA, the CDR3 is TGCAGTGCTTCCGAGGGCTACGAGCAGTACTTC.

This clonotype appeared many times. The genes are TRBV27 and TRBJ1-6; TRBD1 matches 9 bases. This CDR3 spans 15 amino acids. V gave up 1 base and J gave up 8 bases; unmatched junction bases: 3. CDR1 and CDR2 from the germline V gene are MNHEY and SMNVEV (reference sequence). The CDR3 reads CASSLYRGRDSPLHF. CDR3 nucleotides: TGTGCCAGCAGTTTATACAGGGGGCGGGATTCACCCCTCCACTTT.

This clonotype has a count of ten or more. The chain is built from TRBV5-1 and TRBJ1-1, with TRBD1 as a possible D gene (5 bases). Germline-derived CDR1 and CDR2 are SGHRS and YFSETQ. The CDR3 totals 13 residues. The germline V and J ends were trimmed by 7 bases and 1 base, with 11 bases remaining between them. The CDR3 DNA reads as TGCGCCAGCGGAGTCGGGGGGAACACTGAAGCTTTCTTT. Encoded protein: CASGVGGNTEAFF.

This clonotype was seen at least ten times. The chain couples TRBV12-3 or TRBV12-4 to TRBJ1-2, with TRBD1 identical over 7 bases. This CDR3 is built from 14 residues. With V trimmed by 5 bases and J by 0 bases, 3 bases remained unmatched. The CDR3 bases are TGTGCCAGCAGTACCGGGACAGCTAACTATGGCTACACCTTC. Protein: CASSTGTANYGYTF.

This clonotype came up many times. The chain is built from TRBV20-1 and TRBJ1-1, with D possibly matching TRBD1 (5 bases). There are 11 residues in the CDR3. The germline V gene has CDR1 DFQATT and CDR2 SNEGSKA (reference sequence). Trimming removed 7 bases from V and 5 bases from J, with 11 bases in between. CDR3 protein: CSGGAWTEAFF. CDR3 nucleotide sequence: TGCAGTGGTGGGGCGTGGACTGAAGCTTTCTTT.

In this sample, this clonotype turned up many times. The chain carries TRBV29-1 and TRBJ1-2, with 7 bases fitting TRBD1. Germline CDR1 is SQVTM and CDR2 is ANQGSEA. The CDR3 is 15 residues long. Trimming removed 1 base from V and 4 bases from J; junction bases left unmatched: 9. DNA of the CDR3: TGCAGCGTTGAAGCCTCCCGACAGGGATCCTATGGCTACACCTTC. Its translation: CSVEASRQGSYGYTF.

This clonotype has ten or more counts. An end of the junction does not agree with germline; a read error may underlie this. The J gene is TRBJ2-2, the V gene TRBV7-7; TRBD1 aligns across 8 bases. Per germline, CDR1 SSHAT and CDR2 FNYEAQ (reference sequence). CDR3 length equals 17 residues. The CDR3 sequence: CASSPSPGTGNTGELFF. The CDR3 coding sequence is TGTGCTAGCAGCCCTAGCCCCGGGACAGGCAACACCGGGGAGCTGTTTTTT.

This clonotype appeared a few times. V gene TRBV6-1 combines with J gene TRBJ1-6, with TRBD1 identical over 10 bases. From germline, CDR1 is MNHNS and CDR2 SASEGT. The CDR3 consists of 17 residues. V trimming: 1 base; J trimming: 9 bases; junction bases outside the gene matches: 9. CDR3 in DNA: TGTGCCAGCAGTGAAGATTCTCGGGACAGGGGACCTTCACCCCTCCACTTT. Translated: CASSEDSRDRGPSPLHF.

This clonotype occurred a few times. The CDR3 region has the DNA TGTGCCTGGAGTGTACTAAGGGGTGCGGACACTGAAGCTTTCTTT. Its translation is CAWSVLRGADTEAFF. The chain recombines TRBV30 with TRBJ1-1; D may be TRBD1 (5 bases). Looked up from germline, CDR1 is GTSNPN and CDR2 is SVGIG (reference sequence). CDR3 size: 15 residues. V was shortened by 0 bases and J by 3 bases, with 14 bases between the two germline ends.

The sample holds many counts of this clonotype. This chain joins TRBV12-3 or TRBV12-4 and TRBJ2-7; D may be TRBD1 (6 bases). Deletions cut 3 bases from V and 2 bases from J, with 11 bases between. The length of the CDR3 is 14 residues. The DNA for the CDR3 is TGTGCCAGCAGTTTTGGGCAGGGGACCTACGAGCAGTACTTC. Translation gives CASSFGQGTYEQYF.

This clonotype has a count of ten or more. The V and J genes are TRBV28 and TRBJ1-2, with 9 bases identical to TRBD1. In germline, CDR1 is MDHEN, CDR2 SYDVKM. The CDR3 spans 16 residues. V was pared by 4 bases and J by 8 bases, with 14 bases of the junction left unmatched. CDR3 in DNA: TGTGCCAGCAGTTCACACAGGGGGCGCTTAGGGACGGGCTACACCTTC. Translating it yields CASSSHRGRLGTGYTF.

This clonotype has at least ten counts. The V call is TRBV6-2 or TRBV6-3, the J call TRBJ1-5, with D tentatively TRBD1 (6 bases). Trimming shortened V by 5 bases and J by 4 bases, and 18 bases separated the two germline ends. CDR3 length equals 16 residues. Germline V gene lookup returns CDR1 MNHEY and CDR2 SVGEGT. Here the CDR3 reads CASSGQQGVGNQPQHF. CDR3 coding DNA: TGTGCCAGCAGTGGACAACAGGGCGTTGGGAATCAGCCCCAGCATTTT.

This clonotype was seen ten or more times. The genes are TRBV30 and TRBJ2-7, with D uncertain. The CDR3 has 13 residues. Trimming took 1 base from V and 0 from J, leaving 7 bases between them. Per the germline V gene, CDR1 is GTSNPN and CDR2 is SVGIG (reference sequence). The DNA of the CDR3 is TGTGCCTGGAGTGGCGAGAACTCCTACGAGCAGTACTTC. Translated, it gives CAWSGENSYEQYF.

This sequence joins TRBV29-1 and TRBJ1-2, with D perhaps matching TRBD1 (6 bases). The germline CDR1 and CDR2 sequences are SQVTM and ANQGSEA. Trimming stripped 3 bases from V and 5 bases from J, with 10 bases between. The CDR3 has 12 residues. The CDR3 DNA follows: TGCAGCGTTGATGGGGGCGGATATGGCTACACCTTC. Protein: CSVDGGGYGYTF.

This clonotype was recorded many times. The chain recombines TRBV12-3 or TRBV12-4 with TRBJ2-1; D is possibly TRBD1 (6 bases). Deletions cut 6 bases from V and 6 bases from J, with 12 bases between. The CDR3 loop spans 13 amino acids. CDR3 nucleotides: TGTGCCAGCAGCCGGAGACAGGCCAATGAGCAGTTCTTC. Translation gives CASSRRQANEQFF.

In its sample, this clonotype was seen many times. This chain links TRBV5-1 with TRBJ1-1; no firm D call. Trimming cost V 7 bases and J 7 bases, with 14 bases left between them. The CDR3 extends over 12 amino acids. The V gene's germline CDR1 is SGHRS and CDR2 YFSETQ. The CDR3 region has the DNA TGCGCCAGCGGCGGGAGGTATAGTGAAGCTTTCTTT. Translating it yields CASGGRYSEAFF.

This clonotype was counted at least ten times. The chain combines TRBV20-1 with TRBJ2-6; 8 bases are a match to TRBD1. The CDR3 runs 17 residues. Germline assignment: CDR1 DFQATT and CDR2 SNEGSKA (reference sequence). With V trimmed by 2 bases and J by 3 bases, 9 bases remained unmatched. CDR3 region: CSARYLRGQSGANVLTF. Written as DNA, the CDR3 is TGCAGTGCTAGATATCTCAGGGGGCAAAGTGGGGCCAACGTCCTGACTTTC.